Presented here are 16 T cell receptor beta chains from one specimen sequenced in a study of T cells expressing NK-cell markers. TCRdb reprocessed the 5' RACE reads and reports one entry per CDR3 protein, with no DNA. Its listing shows 150,000 to 200,000 distinct CDR3 sequences. Sequenced sample: blood T cells: a sorted CD56 or NKG2C T cell subset, CD4+ or CD8+ T cells, or bulk PBMC T cells (not recorded which). The receptors derive from a man aged 18-75 years in good health.

The chain employs TRBV20-1 and TRBJ2-7; TCRdb designates TRBD1, a call that cannot be tested without DNA. The CDR3 is made up of 16 amino acids. The germline V gene has CDR1 DFQATT and CDR2 SNEGSKA (reference sequence). The CDR3 is CSARPSGAATPYEQYF.

This chain uses TRBV7-9 with TRBJ1-2; lacking DNA, the TRBD1 call made by TCRdb goes unchecked. Germline V gives CDR1 SEHNR, CDR2 FQNEAQ (reference sequence). The CDR3 extends over 15 amino acids. The CDR3 region is CASSFPGQGNYGYTF.

This chain uses TRBV9 with TRBJ1-1. This CDR3 has 13 residues. The germline V gene encodes CDR1 SGDLS and CDR2 YYNGEE. The CDR3 sequence: CASSRVSGTEAFF.

The gene calls are TRBV6-1 and TRBJ2-2; the D call from TCRdb, TRBD1, cannot be confirmed without DNA. The CDR3 loop spans 17 amino acids. Germline V CDR1 and CDR2: MNHNS, SASEGT. The CDR3 loop reads CASTLRRGPENTGELFF.

This chain uses TRBV6-1 with TRBJ1-1; with no DNA, the TCRdb D assignment of TRBD1 cannot be verified. Germline CDR1 and CDR2: MNHNS and SASEGT. There are 14 residues in the CDR3. This CDR3 is CASSEAPGNTEAFF.

The CDR3: CASSPVKDPYEQYF. The chain links TRBV7-9 to TRBJ2-7. The CDR3 consists of 14 residues. Germline CDR1 reads SEHNR; CDR2 reads FQNEAQ (reference sequence).

The chain links TRBV7-9 to TRBJ1-2. The CDR3 contains 13 residues. Germline CDR1 and CDR2: SEHNR and FQNEAQ (reference sequence). The CDR3 loop is CAARGEARYGYTF.

V gene TRBV15 combines with J gene TRBJ2-5; TCRdb returns TRBD1, unconfirmable since there is no DNA. The CDR3 consists of 15 residues. The germline CDR1 and CDR2 sequences are LNHNV and YYDKDF (reference sequence). The CDR3 sequence: CATSETGVGWETQYF.

The chain has TRBV9 and TRBJ2-5; TCRdb's D call, TRBD1, is unchecked because there is no DNA. CDR1 SGDLS and CDR2 YYNGEE come from the germline V gene. CDR3 length: 15 residues. CDR3 amino acids: CASSGIGTGQETQYF.

The gene calls are TRBV6-2 or TRBV6-3 and TRBJ2-1; TCRdb selects TRBD2, and the lack of DNA leaves this call unchecked. In germline, CDR1 is MNHEY, CDR2 SVGEGT. This CDR3 is 16 amino acids long. Here the CDR3 reads CASSYSEASGYNEQFF.

V is TRBV11-2 and J is TRBJ1-1. Germline V gene sequence: CDR1 SGHAT, CDR2 FQNNGV. This CDR3 is 16 amino acids long. Here the CDR3 reads CASGRQSGWMNTEAFF.

The CDR3 is CASSLEAGGLNNEQFF. The chain uses TRBV11-2 and TRBJ2-1; TCRdb outputs TRBD2, but without DNA this stays unchecked. Per germline, CDR1 SGHAT and CDR2 FQNNGV. The CDR3 has 16 amino acids. Filled out from reference TRBV11-2 and TRBJ2-1, the complete variable domain reads EAGVAQSPRYKIIEKRQSVAFWCNPISGHATLYWYQQILGQGPKLLIQFQNNGVVDDSQLPKDRFSAERLKGVDSTLKIQPAKLEDSAVYLCASSLEAGGLNNEQFFGPGTRLTVL.

The CDR3 spells CASSFYSNEKLFF. The chain joins TRBV12-3 or TRBV12-4 to TRBJ1-4. The CDR3 is 13 amino acids.

The chain recombines TRBV7-9 with TRBJ2-1. The CDR3 is 16 amino acids. In germline, CDR1 is SEHNR, CDR2 FQNEAQ (reference sequence). CDR3 residues: CASRSKGVGSYNEQFF.

The chain uses TRBV15 and TRBJ2-5. CDR3 length: 16 residues. The germline V gene encodes CDR1 LNHNV and CDR2 YYDKDF (reference sequence). CDR3 protein: CATSSSRWSRRETQYF. Full variable domain (outside the CDR3, taken from reference TRBV15 and TRBJ2-5): DAMVIQNPRYQVTQFGKPVTLSCSQTLNHNVMYWYQQKSSQAPKLLFHYYDKDFNNEADTPDNFQSRRPNTSFCFLDIRSPGLGDTAMYLCATSSSRWSRRETQYFGPGTRLLVL.

V gene TRBV29-1 combines with J gene TRBJ2-7; absent DNA, TCRdb's TRBD2 call cannot be checked. This CDR3 has 17 residues. Germline V gene sequence: CDR1 SQVTM, CDR2 ANQGSEA. The CDR3 here is CSVVGRARLDSSYEQYF.